The T cell receptor beta chain described here comes from a study of siplizumab effects on memory and regulatory T cells. The CDR3 runs 13 residues. Only a few counts were recorded for this clone. This likely reflects a read error, since a far larger clone is one base away. Other DNA sequences from this sample encode an identical CDR3 as well. Here immunoSEQ multiplex PCR was the method, and the copy in TCRdb shows in-frame clones only, minus some. The table shows some 1,000 clones, with roughly 80% occurring only once. The sequenced sample was TEMRA CD8+ T cells sorted from blood. Regarding subset: unstimulated CD8+ CD45RA+ effector memory T cells. The sequence was obtained from a human donor in good health. J is TRBJ2-7 and V is TRBV5-2; the table assigns TRBD1, which was not confirmed against the DNA. TRBV5-2 is recorded as a pseudogene. CDR3 in DNA: TGTGCCAGCAGCCAGACAGGGTCCTACGAGCAGTACTTC. Protein product: CASSQTGSYEQYF.